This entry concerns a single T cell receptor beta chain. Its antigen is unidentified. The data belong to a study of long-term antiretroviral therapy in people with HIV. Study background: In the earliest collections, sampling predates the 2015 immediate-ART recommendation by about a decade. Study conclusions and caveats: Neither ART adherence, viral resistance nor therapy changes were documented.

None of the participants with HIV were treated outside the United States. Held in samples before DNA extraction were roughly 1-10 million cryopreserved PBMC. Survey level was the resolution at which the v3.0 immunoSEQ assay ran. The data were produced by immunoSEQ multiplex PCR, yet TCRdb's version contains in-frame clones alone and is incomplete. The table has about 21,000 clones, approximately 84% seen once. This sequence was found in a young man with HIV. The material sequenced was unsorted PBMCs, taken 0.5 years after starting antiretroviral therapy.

The CDR3 sequence: CASSERAGAGGSGNEQFF. In nucleotides, the CDR3 is TGTGCCAGCAGTGAACGGGCGGGGGCGGGAGGGAGTGGCAATGAGCAGTTCTTC. This sequence joins TRBV6-1 and TRBJ2-1, with 9 bases matching TRBD2. Germline trimming cut 2 bases from V and 6 bases from J; bases unmatched to any gene: 14. This CDR3 is 18 amino acids long. Germline V gives CDR1 MNHNS, CDR2 SASEGT.